The rows below give T cell receptor beta chains drawn from one sample of a study of blood T cells in healthy people across ages. TCRdb used MiXCR to reprocess the 5' RACE reads, holding one entry per CDR3 protein. This repertoire shows about 280,000 distinct CDR3 sequences, roughly a quarter found once; its top ten account for over 25%. Sequences were obtained from blood. Receptor source: a woman aged 70 to 79 in good health. CDR3s include the opening cysteine and the closing phenylalanine or tryptophan. D genes are given only for firm matches. The listing skips clone size in some rows; elsewhere it reads once, few, many or a size class.

TGTGCCAGCAGCCTTTTCAGGGGGCAGTCACCCCTCCACTTT,CASSLFRGQSPLHF,once,TRBV28,TRBJ1-6,TRBD1
TGCGCCAGCAGGTATAGCGGGAGTTTGTCCTACGAGCAGTACTTC,CASRYSGSLSYEQYF,few,TRBV5-1,TRBJ2-7,TRBD2
TGTGCCAGCAGCCAAGGACTAGCACCAGACTACGAGCAGTACTTC,CASSQGLAPDYEQYF,-,TRBV28,TRBJ2-7,TRBD2
TGCGCCAGCAGCTTGGAGGGCAAGACCTATGGCTACACCTTC,CASSLEGKTYGYTF,once,TRBV5-1,TRBJ1-2,-
TGTGCCAGCAGCTTACCCAGGGCCCAAGAGACCCAGTACTTC,CASSLPRAQETQYF,-,TRBV7-2,TRBJ2-5,-
TGTGCCAGCTCACACGGGAAGGAGACCCAGTACTTC,CASSHGKETQYF,few,TRBV18,TRBJ2-5,-
TGTGCCAGCAGCAAACTGGCGGGAGACGGAGAGACCCAGTACTTC,CASSKLAGDGETQYF,-,TRBV11-2,TRBJ2-5,TRBD2
TGTGCCAGCAGCTTTCGCGGAGAGGTCTACGAGCAGTACTTC,CASSFRGEVYEQYF,few,TRBV5-4,TRBJ2-7,-
TGTGCCACCAGCAGAGACCAGGGGGTCGGACTGTTTTTT,CATSRDQGVGLFF,-,TRBV15,TRBJ1-4,TRBD1
TGCAGTGCTAGAGAAGAATCCGGGAGGGCCAGGTACGAGCAGTACTTC,CSAREESGRARYEQYF,-,TRBV20-1,TRBJ2-7,TRBD2
TGTGCCAGCAGCTTACCAGGGACCCGATCTGGGGAGACCCAGTACTTC,CASSLPGTRSGETQYF,-,TRBV7-2,TRBJ2-5,-
TGTGCCAGCAGTGAGCTCAAAAAACTGTTTTTT,CASSELKKLFF,few,TRBV2,TRBJ1-4,-
TGTGCCAGCAGCTTAGCGTCGGATAGAAATGAGCAGTTCTTC,CASSLASDRNEQFF,once,TRBV7-8,TRBJ2-1,-
TGTGCCAGCAGCCCTTCATCAGCTACAGGATCCTACAATGAGCAGTTCTTC,CASSPSSATGSYNEQFF,-,TRBV4-2,TRBJ2-1,-
TGCAGCGTTGACTGGGGGGAGACCCAGTACTTC,CSVDWGETQYF,-,TRBV29-1,TRBJ2-5,-
TGCAGTGCCTTGGGGGCAGGGAAGAACTACGAGCAGTACTTC,CSALGAGKNYEQYF,few,TRBV20-1,TRBJ2-7,-
TGTGCCAGCAGTGAAACGAGCGGGAGGGCCTGGGAGCAGTTCTTC,CASSETSGRAWEQFF,-,TRBV6-1,TRBJ2-1,TRBD2
TGTGCCAGCTCGAATGGGTGGGAGCAGTTCTTC,CASSNGWEQFF,-,TRBV11-3,TRBJ2-1,-
TGTGCCAGCAGCCCTGGACAGGGACCTAATGAAAAACTGTTTTTT,CASSPGQGPNEKLFF,many,TRBV7-9,TRBJ1-4,TRBD1
TGTGCCAGCAGCTTAGACCGGGAGCAAGATACGCAGTATTTT,CASSLDREQDTQYF,-,TRBV7-9,TRBJ2-3,-
TGCAGTGCTAGAAGGGACAGGAGACCCTACGAGCAGTACTTC,CSARRDRRPYEQYF,-,TRBV20-1,TRBJ2-7,TRBD1
TGTGCCAGCAGCTTAGGTTCCGGGAGGGCAGCTTCGGTGTTCTTC,CASSLGSGRAASVFF,-,TRBV7-2,TRBJ2-5,TRBD2
TGTGCCAGCAGCCAAAGGGTCGGGGATGAGCAGTTCTTC,CASSQRVGDEQFF,-,TRBV4-2,TRBJ2-1,-
TGTGCCAGCAGCCAGCATTACGTTGGCTACACCTTC,CASSQHYVGYTF,few,TRBV14,TRBJ1-2,-
TGTGCCAGCAGTTTAAGGCCCTATTCTACCTATGGCTACACCTTC,CASSLRPYSTYGYTF,-,TRBV28,TRBJ1-2,-
TGTGCCAGCAGTAAAGCCGGGACAGTCCACGAGACCCAGTACTTC,CASSKAGTVHETQYF,few,TRBV28,TRBJ2-5,TRBD1
TGCAGCGTTGGGGAGACCTCGGGTGGGCAGTTCTTC,CSVGETSGGQFF,few,TRBV29-1,TRBJ2-1,-
TGTGCCAGCAGCCGCGGACTAGCCTACGAGCAGTACTTC,CASSRGLAYEQYF,-,TRBV5-5,TRBJ2-7,TRBD2
TGCAGCGTCTCTCCAGGGGGGGACGGGGAGCTGTTTTTT,CSVSPGGDGELFF,few,TRBV29-1,TRBJ2-2,-
TGTGCCAGCAGCTTAGCCGGGACACCCCGGAAAAATGAAAAACTGTTTTTT,CASSLAGTPRKNEKLFF,-,TRBV11-2,TRBJ1-4,-
TGTGCCAGTAGTATAGGTACGAGTAGGGAAAAACTGTTTTTT,CASSIGTSREKLFF,few,TRBV19,TRBJ1-4,-
TGTGCCAGCAGCGTGATGGACAAGACCTACGAGCAGTACTTC,CASSVMDKTYEQYF,once,TRBV14,TRBJ2-7,-
TGTGCCAGCTCAACCCTCCAGGATTCACCCCTCCACTTT,CASSTLQDSPLHF,-,TRBV6-1,TRBJ1-6,-
TGTGCCAGCAGCTTAGCCTTTGGGACTAGTGGGGAGACCCAGTACTTC,CASSLAFGTSGETQYF,once,TRBV7-2,TRBJ2-5,TRBD2
TGTGCCAGCAGCCACGGGACTGGATATGGTGGGACCCAGTACTTC,CASSHGTGYGGTQYF,few,TRBV3-1,TRBJ2-5,-
TGTGCCATCAGTGAGTTGACGGGACTAGCGGGAATATACGAGCAGTACTTC,CAISELTGLAGIYEQYF,few,TRBV10-3,TRBJ2-7,TRBD2
TGTGCCAGCAGCCCAGGACGGAGCTCCTACAATGAGCAGTTCTTC,CASSPGRSSYNEQFF,many,TRBV5-5,TRBJ2-1,-
TGTGCCAGCAGCTTCCAGGGGGCGCGTCCCTACGAGCAGTACTTC,CASSFQGARPYEQYF,many,TRBV7-9,TRBJ2-7,TRBD1
TGTGCCAGCAAGAGGAGCGGGAGTAGTAATGAGCAGTTCTTC,CASKRSGSSNEQFF,few,TRBV6-2/TRBV6-3,TRBJ2-1,TRBD2
TGTGCCAGCAGCCAATTCACGGGAGGCACCGGGGAGCTGTTTTTT,CASSQFTGGTGELFF,-,TRBV4-2,TRBJ2-2,TRBD2
TGTGCCAGCAGCTTGCTGGACAGGGCCCAAAACATTCAGTACTTC,CASSLLDRAQNIQYF,-,TRBV5-6,TRBJ2-4,TRBD1